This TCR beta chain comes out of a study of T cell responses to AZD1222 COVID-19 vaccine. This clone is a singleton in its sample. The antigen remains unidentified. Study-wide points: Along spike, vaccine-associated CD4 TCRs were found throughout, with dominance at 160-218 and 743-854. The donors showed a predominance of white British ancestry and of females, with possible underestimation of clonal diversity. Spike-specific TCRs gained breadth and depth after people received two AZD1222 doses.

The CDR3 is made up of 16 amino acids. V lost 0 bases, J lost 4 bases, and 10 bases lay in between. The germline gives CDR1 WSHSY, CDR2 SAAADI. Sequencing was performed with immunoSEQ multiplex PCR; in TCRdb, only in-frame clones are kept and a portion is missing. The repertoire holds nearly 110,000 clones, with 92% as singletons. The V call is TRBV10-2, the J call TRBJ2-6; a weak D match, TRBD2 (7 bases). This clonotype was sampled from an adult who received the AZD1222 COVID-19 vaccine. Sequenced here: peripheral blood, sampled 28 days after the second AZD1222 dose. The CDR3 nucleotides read TGCGCCAGCAGTGAGTCAGGGGGGGCCGGGGCCAACGTCCTGACTTTC. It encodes CASSESGGAGANVLTF.